This T cell receptor (beta chain) was captured in a study of human T cells and chemical hapten exposure. There are 17 residues in the CDR3. The trim removed 1 base at V and 6 bases at J, leaving 12 bases unmatched. The time point here: patch test 3, about 24 weeks after DPC sensitization. Treatment in this sample: therapeutic diphenylcyclopropenone sensitization with weekly scalp DPC. TCRdb analysed the RACE reads with MiXCR anew, one entry per CDR3 protein. The sample contains 80,000 to 100,000 distinct CDR3 sequences, around a quarter of which appear only once. The rearrangement links TRBV23-1 to TRBJ1-5; 7 bases are a match to TRBD1. TRBV23-1 is known as an ORF, though its function is uncertain. Sequenced material: whole blood, taken in connection with sensitization to the hapten diphenylcyclopropenone (DPC). The clonotype originates from a man in his forties with alopecia areata. Some clones in this sample may be carry-over from other donors' samples. The CDR3 reads CASSQYGSGRGSQPQHF. The CDR3 DNA reads TGCGCCAGCAGTCAATATGGCTCGGGCAGGGGGTCTCAGCCCCAGCATTTT.